Reported below is one TCR beta chain. What it recognizes is unknown. These data are taken from a study of T cell responses to AZD1222 COVID-19 vaccine. General observations from the study: Two doses of AZD1222 preceded a rise in Spike-specific TCR breadth and depth. The donor group comprised mostly white British people and more females; the analysis possibly underestimated clonal diversity. The span of vaccine-associated CD4 TCRs extended across spike, with dominance at 160-218 and 743-854. Epitopes outside B.1.351 and B.1.1.7 mutated regions reportedly drew nearly half of spike TCRs.

Only in-frame clones appear in the TCRdb table, and some are missing; sequencing was by immunoSEQ multiplex PCR. The sample holds approximately 150,000 clones, around 93% seen once. V gave up 1 base and J gave up 7 bases; unmatched junction bases: 5. This CDR3 comprises 16 residues. The germline V gene encodes CDR1 ENHRY and CDR2 SYGVKD. J is TRBJ2-7 and V is TRBV10-3; TRBD2 agrees at 15 bases. The receptor was isolated from an adult in good health. Sequencing used peripheral blood, obtained on day 0 of AZD1222 vaccination. The CDR3 DNA sequence: TGTGCCATCAGTGAGTGGCCGGGACTAGCGGGAGGTGAGCAGTACTTC. Protein: CAISEWPGLAGGEQYF.